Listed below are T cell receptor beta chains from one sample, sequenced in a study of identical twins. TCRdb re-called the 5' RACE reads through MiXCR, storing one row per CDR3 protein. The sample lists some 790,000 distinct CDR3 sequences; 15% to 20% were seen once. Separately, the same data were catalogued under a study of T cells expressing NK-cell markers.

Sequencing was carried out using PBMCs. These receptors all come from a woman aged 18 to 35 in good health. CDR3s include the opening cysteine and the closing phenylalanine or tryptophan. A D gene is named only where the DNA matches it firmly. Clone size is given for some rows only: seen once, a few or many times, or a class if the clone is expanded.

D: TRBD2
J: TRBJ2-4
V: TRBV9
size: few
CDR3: CASSVGGVGKNIQYF
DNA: TGTGCCAGCAGCGTGGGAGGGGTCGGCAAAAACATTCAGTACTTC

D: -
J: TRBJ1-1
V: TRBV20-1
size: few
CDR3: CSASKGWNTEAFF
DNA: TGCAGTGCTAGCAAGGGCTGGAACACTGAAGCTTTCTTT

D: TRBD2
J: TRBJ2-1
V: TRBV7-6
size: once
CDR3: CASSSGTSGFYEQFF
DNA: TGTGCCAGCAGCTCCGGGACTAGCGGGTTCTATGAGCAGTTCTTC

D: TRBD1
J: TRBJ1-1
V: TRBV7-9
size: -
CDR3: CASSSRGHEAFF
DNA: TGTGCCAGCAGCTCCAGGGGGCATGAAGCTTTCTTT

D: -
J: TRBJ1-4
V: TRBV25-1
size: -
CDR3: CASSEGSRGEKLFF
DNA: TGTGCCAGCAGTGAAGGATCAAGGGGAGAAAAACTGTTTTTT

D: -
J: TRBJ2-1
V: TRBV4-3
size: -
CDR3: CASSQSQGGSSYNEQFF
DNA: TGCGCCAGCAGCCAATCCCAGGGGGGGAGCTCCTACAATGAGCAGTTCTTC

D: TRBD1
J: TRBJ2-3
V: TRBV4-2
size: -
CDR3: CASSQDLGQDTDTQYF
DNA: TGTGCCAGCAGCCAAGATTTGGGACAGGATACAGATACGCAGTATTTT

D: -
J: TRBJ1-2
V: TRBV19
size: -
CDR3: CASSIALGGYTF
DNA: TGTGCCAGTAGTATAGCCTTGGGTGGCTACACCTTC

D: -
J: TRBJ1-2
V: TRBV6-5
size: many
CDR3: CASSYGAYYGYTF
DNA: TGTGCCAGCAGTTACGGGGCTTACTATGGCTACACCTTC

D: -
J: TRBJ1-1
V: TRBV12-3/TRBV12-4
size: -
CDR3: CASSFGRARGEAFF
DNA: TGTGCCAGCAGTTTTGGGAGGGCGCGGGGGGAAGCTTTCTTT